The 21 T cell receptor beta chains in this list originate from one sample, sequenced in a study of T cells after yellow fever vaccination. TCRdb ran MiXCR on the 5' RACE reads and lists one entry per CDR3 protein. The table lists some 160,000 distinct CDR3 sequences, 9.3% of them singletons. The sequenced sample was CD8+ T cells sorted from PBMCs, obtained 45 days after the yellow fever booster vaccination. The receptors stem from a man between 18 and 35 years old who received the YFV17D yellow fever vaccine.

The chain combines TRBV7-2 with TRBJ2-7; 10 bases fit TRBD2. The V gene end was trimmed by 5 bases and the J gene end by 6 bases; junction bases not matched to a gene: 7. Germline assignment: CDR1 SGHTA and CDR2 FQGNSA. The CDR3 extends over 14 amino acids. DNA of the CDR3: TGTGCCAGCAGCCTCGGACTAGCGGTCGTCGAGCAGTACTTC. It is translated as CASSLGLAVVEQYF.

V gene TRBV5-1 combines with J gene TRBJ2-1, with D possibly being TRBD2 (5 bases). Germline loops: CDR1 SGHRS, CDR2 YFSETQ. V was clipped by 9 bases and J by 7 bases, with 20 bases between them. The CDR3 covers 14 residues. The CDR3 sequence: CATSTGINSNEQFF. DNA of the CDR3: TGCGCCACCTCGACGGGAATTAACTCGAATGAGCAGTTCTTC. Based on the CDR3 plus reference TRBV5-1 and TRBJ2-1, the full variable domain is KAGVTQTPRYLIKTRGQQVTLSCSPISGHRSVSWYQQTPGQGLQFLFEYFSETQRNKGNFPGRFSGRQFSNSRSEMNVSTLELGDSALYLCATSTGINSNEQFFGPGTRLTVL.

The chain joins TRBV12-3 or TRBV12-4 to TRBJ2-4; 9 positions agree with TRBD2. The CDR3 spans 16 residues. V was clipped by 2 bases and J by 1 base; unmatched bases: 3. The CDR3 nucleotides are TGTGCCAGCAGTTTATTTGCGGGGGGGGCCAAAAACATTCAGTACTTC. As protein: CASSLFAGGAKNIQYF.

The chain links TRBV20-1 to TRBJ2-7; no clear D gene. The CDR3 is 13 residues long. In germline, CDR1 is DFQATT, CDR2 SNEGSKA (reference sequence). Trimming removed 0 bases from V and 3 bases from J, with 9 bases in between. CDR3 protein: CSARDPASYEQYF. Written as DNA, the CDR3 is TGCAGTGCTAGAGATCCAGCGAGCTACGAGCAGTACTTC.

The chain employs TRBV4-1 and TRBJ2-1, with 7 bases matching TRBD2. The CDR3 is made up of 12 amino acids. In germline, CDR1 is MGHRA, CDR2 YSYEKL. V gave up 6 bases and J gave up 8 bases; unmatched junction bases: 4. The CDR3 sequence: CASRGRGDEQFF. CDR3 coding DNA: TGCGCCAGCAGGGGGAGGGGCGATGAGCAGTTCTTC.

This clonotype was observed a few times. The V gene is TRBV11-2, the J gene TRBJ2-4; TRBD1 agrees at 9 bases. Per the germline V gene, CDR1 is SGHAT and CDR2 is FQNNGV. The CDR3 extends over 17 amino acids. V gave up 5 bases and J gave up 1 base; unmatched junction bases: 9. The CDR3 DNA reads TGTGCCAGCAGCCCCACACAGGGGGCGGCCGCCAAAAACATTCAGTACTTC. Translating gives CASSPTQGAAAKNIQYF.

V gene TRBV20-1 combines with J gene TRBJ2-5; D is undetermined. The CDR3 sequence is 15 residues long. The V gene lost 0 bases and the J gene lost 2 bases, with 13 bases spanning the gap. Per the germline V gene, CDR1 is DFQATT and CDR2 is SNEGSKA (reference sequence). Here the CDR3 DNA reads TGCAGTGCTAGAGATCGGTGGGCAGTACAAGAGACCCAGTACTTC. Protein: CSARDRWAVQETQYF.

This rearrangement joins TRBV6-5 to TRBJ2-3; the match to TRBD2 covers 11 bases. Germline V lookup: CDR1 MNHEY, CDR2 SVGAGI. This CDR3 is 16 amino acids long. J lost 2 bases, V lost 6 bases, and 7 bases had no gene match. This CDR3 is CASSSLGLADTDTQYF. The CDR3 DNA is TGTGCCAGCAGCTCCCTGGGACTAGCGGACACAGATACGCAGTATTTT.

This clonotype came up a few times. V is TRBV9 and J is TRBJ2-5; 12 nucleotides agree with TRBD2. The junction had 5 bases not matched to a gene; V was cut back by 3 bases and J by 5 bases. Germline assignment: CDR1 SGDLS and CDR2 YYNGEE. The CDR3 is 15 residues long. The CDR3 region is CASSESSGGVETQYF. In nucleotides, the CDR3 is TGTGCCAGCAGCGAATCTAGCGGGGGGGTTGAGACCCAGTACTTC.

The chain carries TRBV7-9 and TRBJ2-3; TRBD1 aligns across 9 bases. The CDR3 length is 16 residues. Germline assignment: CDR1 SEHNR and CDR2 FQNEAQ (reference sequence). J was trimmed by 3 bases and V by 5 bases; bases with no gene match: 9. The CDR3 region has the DNA TGTGCCAGCAGCCCGGGTGGGACAGGGACAACAGATACGCAGTATTTT. Protein sequence: CASSPGGTGTTDTQYF.

This chain connects TRBV4-1 to TRBJ2-7; a weak D match, TRBD2 (5 bases). CDR1 and CDR2 (germline): MGHRA, YSYEKL. V was clipped by 1 base and J by 7 bases, with 11 bases between them. The CDR3 is made up of 13 amino acids. The CDR3 here is CASSQGGFREQYV. The CDR3 bases are TGCGCCAGCAGCCAAGGCGGGTTTCGGGAGCAGTACGTC.

About this clonotype: A much larger clone differs from this one at a single base, so this may be a read error. This chain connects TRBV7-9 to TRBJ2-3; 8 nucleotides align to TRBD1. This CDR3 comprises 16 residues. CDR1 is SEHNR and CDR2 is FQNEAQ in the germline V gene (reference sequence). In nucleotides, the CDR3 is TGTACCAGCAGCTTAGCAGGGGGCGGTAGCACAGATACGCAGTATTTT. Protein product: CTSSLAGGGSTDTQYF.

This clonotype was counted between two and nine times. This sequence joins TRBV15 and TRBJ2-1; 10 positions match TRBD2. Germline values: CDR1 LNHNV, CDR2 YYDKDF (reference sequence). Trimming cost V 2 bases and J 3 bases; bases outside gene matches: 1. The CDR3 consists of 15 residues. In DNA, the CDR3 is TGTGCCACCAGCAGAAGCGGGGGGGACTACAATGAGCAGTTCTTC. It encodes CATSRSGGDYNEQFF.

This sequence joins TRBV7-8 and TRBJ2-3; TRBD2 aligns across 8 bases. V lost 5 bases and J lost 2; bases outside the gene matches: 12. This CDR3 region has 17 residues. In germline, CDR1 is SGHVS, CDR2 FQNEAQ. CDR3 residues: CASSPPFGLAHTDTQYF. As DNA, the CDR3 is TGTGCCAGCAGCCCACCCTTTGGACTAGCCCACACAGATACGCAGTATTTT.

The rearrangement uses TRBV27 and TRBJ1-1; D not certain. CDR1 MNHEY and CDR2 SMNVEV come from the germline V gene (reference sequence). Deletions cut 6 bases from V and 2 bases from J, with 13 bases between. The CDR3 contains 14 residues. CDR3 in amino acids: CASSLVPGNTEAFF. CDR3 DNA: TGTGCCAGCAGCCTCGTCCCGGGAAACACTGAAGCTTTCTTT.

This rearrangement joins TRBV7-9 to TRBJ2-7, with D perhaps assigned TRBD1 or TRBD2 (6 bases each). Germline-derived CDR1 and CDR2 are SEHNR and FQNEAQ (reference sequence). The V end lost 2 bases, the J end lost 7 bases, and 24 bases lay between the germline ends. CDR3 length: 17 residues. CDR3 amino acids: CASSLSLKKTGRGEQYF. For the CDR3, the DNA is TGTGCCAGCAGCTTATCCCTCAAAAAGACAGGCCGGGGGGAGCAGTACTTC.

This chain joins TRBV29-1 and TRBJ2-7; TRBD2 aligns across 10 bases. Germline CDR1 is SQVTM and CDR2 is ANQGSEA. The CDR3 runs 15 residues. V was pared by 0 bases and J by 4 bases, with 6 bases of the junction left unmatched. The CDR3 region has the DNA TGCAGCGTTGAAGACCTTACTAGCGGGAAGTACGAGCAGTACTTC. Amino acids: CSVEDLTSGKYEQYF.

This clonotype was recorded at least ten times. The chain links TRBV12-3 or TRBV12-4 to TRBJ2-3, with 10 positions matching TRBD1. V gave up 3 bases and J gave up 2 bases; unmatched junction bases: 8. CDR3 length: 17 amino acids. The CDR3 loop is CASSFPPGQGITDTQYF. CDR3 bases: TGTGCCAGCAGTTTCCCCCCGGGACAGGGGATCACAGATACGCAGTATTTT.

The J gene is TRBJ1-5, the V gene TRBV27; TRBD1 matches 7 bases. Per the germline V gene, CDR1 is MNHEY and CDR2 is SMNVEV (reference sequence). This CDR3 has 13 residues. V shed 4 bases, J shed 6 bases, and the junction held 3 bases outside the gene matches. The CDR3 DNA reads as TGTGCCAGCAGTTCCCCAGGGGGTCAGCCCCAGCATTTT. The encoded protein is CASSSPGGQPQHF.

The CDR3 DNA is TGTGCCAGCAGGGACAGGGCCGAGCAGTACGTC. The encoded protein is CASRDRAEQYV. V is TRBV2 and J is TRBJ2-7; 8 nucleotides align to TRBD1. This CDR3 spans 11 amino acids. Unmatched junction bases numbered 1, after V lost 6 bases and J lost 6 bases. Looked up from germline, CDR1 is SNHLY and CDR2 is FYNNEI.

This clonotype was detected a few times. CDR3 sequence: CASSSRQGSREKLFF. DNA of the CDR3: TGTGCCAGCAGCTCGAGACAGGGATCCCGTGAAAAACTGTTTTTT. This rearrangement joins TRBV7-9 to TRBJ1-4; 7 nucleotides match TRBD1. The V segment lost 4 bases and the J segment 7 bases; nucleotides outside the gene matches: 9. This CDR3 is 15 amino acids long. Germline CDR1 reads SEHNR; CDR2 reads FQNEAQ (reference sequence).